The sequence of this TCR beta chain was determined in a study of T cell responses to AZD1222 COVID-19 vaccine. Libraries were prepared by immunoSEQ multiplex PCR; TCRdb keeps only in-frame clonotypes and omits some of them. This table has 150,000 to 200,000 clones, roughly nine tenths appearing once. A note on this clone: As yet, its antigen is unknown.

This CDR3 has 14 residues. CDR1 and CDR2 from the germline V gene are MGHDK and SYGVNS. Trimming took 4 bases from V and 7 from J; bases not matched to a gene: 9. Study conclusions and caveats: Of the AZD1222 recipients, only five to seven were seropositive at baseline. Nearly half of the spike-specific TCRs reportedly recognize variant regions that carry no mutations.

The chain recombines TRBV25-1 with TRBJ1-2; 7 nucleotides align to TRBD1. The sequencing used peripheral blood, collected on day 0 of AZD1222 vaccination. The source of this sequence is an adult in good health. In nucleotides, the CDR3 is TGTGCCAGCAGTGGGACAGGCAATTCGGGTGGCTACACCTTC. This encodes CASSGTGNSGGYTF.